The rows below give T cell receptor beta chains drawn from one sample of a study of blood T cell repertoires in COVID-19. Profiled with immunoSEQ multiplex PCR; TCRdb holds only in-frame clones, not every one. Here the sample spans 350,000 to 450,000 clones, 80% to 95% being singletons. Sequenced sample: PBMCs or T cells enriched from blood (not recorded which). The receptors here all came from a middle-aged woman who had been exposed to COVID-19. Both conserved end residues are part of each CDR3. Each record gives: clone size, J gene, V gene, D gene, CDR3 DNA, CDR3 protein. A D gene is named only where the DNA matches it firmly. Size is stated for part of the rows, as once, few or many counts, or as a class when the clone is expanded.

clone_size: .
j_call: TRBJ2-1
v_call: TRBV30
d_call: TRBD2
cdr3_nt: TGTGCCTGGAGGTTGCTAGCGGGGACTACAGGGGAGCAGTTCTTC
cdr3_aa: CAWRLLAGTTGEQFF

clone_size: .
j_call: TRBJ2-5
v_call: TRBV7-2
d_call: TRBD2
cdr3_nt: TGTGCCAGCAGCTTACTTCTAGCGGGAGGAGCAGAGACCCAGTACTTC
cdr3_aa: CASSLLLAGGAETQYF

clone_size: once
j_call: TRBJ1-4
v_call: TRBV14
d_call: .
cdr3_nt: TGTGCCAGCAGCCAAGGCTTTTTGTACGTCGGGGAAAAACTGTTTTTT
cdr3_aa: CASSQGFLYVGEKLFF

clone_size: .
j_call: TRBJ1-1
v_call: TRBV7-9
d_call: .
cdr3_nt: TGTGCCAGCAGCTTAGCTTCGGGGGTAGGGGCTGAAGCTTTCTTT
cdr3_aa: CASSLASGVGAEAFF

clone_size: .
j_call: TRBJ1-5
v_call: TRBV19
d_call: .
cdr3_nt: TGTGCCAGTAGTATTGAGGGATTACGTCAGCCCCAGCATTTT
cdr3_aa: CASSIEGLRQPQHF

clone_size: .
j_call: TRBJ2-7
v_call: TRBV30
d_call: .
cdr3_nt: TGTGCCTGGAGTGCCTCTTACGAGCAGTACTTC
cdr3_aa: CAWSASYEQYF

clone_size: .
j_call: TRBJ2-2
v_call: TRBV6-6
d_call: .
cdr3_nt: TGTGCCAGCAGCTTGAACACCGGGGAGCTGTTTTTT
cdr3_aa: CASSLNTGELFF

clone_size: once
j_call: TRBJ1-2
v_call: TRBV6-2/TRBV6-3
d_call: .
cdr3_nt: TGTGCCAGCAGTCCCCCCCTTGGAGGGGTCGACACCTTC
cdr3_aa: CASSPPLGGVDTF

clone_size: once
j_call: TRBJ1-2
v_call: TRBV7-2
d_call: TRBD1
cdr3_nt: TGTGCCAGCAGCTCGACAGGGACGGTCTATGGCTACACCTTC
cdr3_aa: CASSSTGTVYGYTF

clone_size: .
j_call: TRBJ1-1
v_call: TRBV19
d_call: .
cdr3_nt: TGTGCCAGTAGTATAGATACTCCGAACACTGAAGCTTTCTTT
cdr3_aa: CASSIDTPNTEAFF

clone_size: .
j_call: TRBJ2-3
v_call: TRBV21-1
d_call: .
cdr3_nt: TGTGCCAGCAGCCCCCGGGACAGAAGAACAGATACGCAGTATTTT
cdr3_aa: CASSPRDRRTDTQYF

clone_size: few
j_call: TRBJ2-7
v_call: TRBV7-6
d_call: .
cdr3_nt: TGTGCCAGCAGCCCTCAGGGGACCATCTACGAGCAGTACTTC
cdr3_aa: CASSPQGTIYEQYF

clone_size: .
j_call: TRBJ1-1
v_call: TRBV27
d_call: TRBD1
cdr3_nt: TGTGCCAGCAGTTCCCAACGACAGGGAAGGGGAAGTGAAGCTTTCTTT
cdr3_aa: CASSSQRQGRGSEAFF

clone_size: .
j_call: TRBJ2-5
v_call: TRBV6-2/TRBV6-3
d_call: .
cdr3_nt: TGTGCCAGCAGTTACTTAGACAGGGGAGGGGGAGAGACCCAGTACTTC
cdr3_aa: CASSYLDRGGGETQYF

clone_size: .
j_call: TRBJ1-4
v_call: TRBV5-6
d_call: .
cdr3_nt: TGTGCCAGCAACCAGAGGACAGATGAAAAACTGTTTTTT
cdr3_aa: CASNQRTDEKLFF

clone_size: .
j_call: TRBJ1-1
v_call: TRBV30
d_call: .
cdr3_nt: TGTGCCTGGAGTCTAGGGAGCAACACTGAAGCTTTCTTT
cdr3_aa: CAWSLGSNTEAFF

clone_size: .
j_call: TRBJ1-6
v_call: TRBV7-2
d_call: TRBD1
cdr3_nt: TGTGCCAGCAGCTTAGCCCCCGGGACAGTCAATTCACCCCTCCACTTT
cdr3_aa: CASSLAPGTVNSPLHF

clone_size: .
j_call: TRBJ1-6
v_call: TRBV5-5
d_call: .
cdr3_nt: TGTGCCAGCAGCTTGGAAGATCGGAGTTCACCCCTCCACTTT
cdr3_aa: CASSLEDRSSPLHF

clone_size: .
j_call: TRBJ1-2
v_call: TRBV5-1
d_call: TRBD1
cdr3_nt: TGCGCCAGCAGCCCCGACAGGGGCTATGGCTACACCTTC
cdr3_aa: CASSPDRGYGYTF

clone_size: once
j_call: TRBJ1-6
v_call: TRBV27
d_call: TRBD1
cdr3_nt: TGTGCCAGCAGTGGGGGACAGGGCCTTTATAATTCACCCCTCCACTTT
cdr3_aa: CASSGGQGLYNSPLHF

clone_size: .
j_call: TRBJ2-3
v_call: TRBV5-4
d_call: .
cdr3_nt: TGTGCCAGCAGCCCGCCAGGGAACACAGATACGCAGTATTTT
cdr3_aa: CASSPPGNTDTQYF

clone_size: .
j_call: TRBJ1-2
v_call: TRBV5-1
d_call: TRBD1
cdr3_nt: TGCGCCAGCAGCTCCAGGGGGCCCCAGTTAGCTAACTATGGCTACACCTTC
cdr3_aa: CASSSRGPQLANYGYTF

clone_size: .
j_call: TRBJ1-2
v_call: TRBV30
d_call: .
cdr3_nt: TGTGCCTGGAGTCTTCAATCCGGGATCCGCTATGGCTACACCTTC
cdr3_aa: CAWSLQSGIRYGYTF

clone_size: .
j_call: TRBJ2-7
v_call: TRBV11-2
d_call: .
cdr3_nt: TGTGCCCCCGCTGAGAGCGTCGGGATAGCCTACGAGCAGTACTTC
cdr3_aa: CAPAESVGIAYEQYF

clone_size: .
j_call: TRBJ2-7
v_call: TRBV5-1
d_call: TRBD2
cdr3_nt: TGCGCCAGCAGCCCGGGACTAGCGGAGAACTACGAGCAGTACTTC
cdr3_aa: CASSPGLAENYEQYF

clone_size: .
j_call: TRBJ2-5
v_call: TRBV7-2
d_call: TRBD2
cdr3_nt: TGTGCCAGCAGCTTATTGGGGGGGCAAGAGACCCAGTACTTC
cdr3_aa: CASSLLGGQETQYF

clone_size: .
j_call: TRBJ2-5
v_call: TRBV5-8
d_call: .
cdr3_nt: TGTGCCAGCAGGGATCGAGGCACTATCAAGTCGGAGACCCAGTACTTC
cdr3_aa: CASRDRGTIKSETQYF

clone_size: .
j_call: TRBJ1-3
v_call: TRBV5-1
d_call: .
cdr3_nt: TGCGCCAGCAGCTTGGCCGGTGGAAACACCATATATTTT
cdr3_aa: CASSLAGGNTIYF

clone_size: .
j_call: TRBJ1-6
v_call: TRBV30
d_call: TRBD1
cdr3_nt: TGTGCCTGGAGTACCTCACAGGGGTCCCTCCACTTT
cdr3_aa: CAWSTSQGSLHF

clone_size: .
j_call: TRBJ1-2
v_call: TRBV3-1/TRBV3-2
d_call: TRBD1
cdr3_nt: TGTGCCAGCAGCCAAGACCCGGGACAGGGACGCTATGGCTACACCTTC
cdr3_aa: CASSQDPGQGRYGYTF

clone_size: .
j_call: TRBJ1-1
v_call: TRBV18
d_call: .
cdr3_nt: TGTGCCAGCTCACCGCTAAGGGGGAGGGGGAGCACTGAAGCTTTCTTT
cdr3_aa: CASSPLRGRGSTEAFF

clone_size: .
j_call: TRBJ2-1
v_call: TRBV5-1
d_call: TRBD2
cdr3_nt: TGCGCCAGCAGTCCGCCAGGACTAGCGGGAGGCGGTGAGCAGTTCTTC
cdr3_aa: CASSPPGLAGGGEQFF